The clone carrying this TCR beta chain has only a few counts. Its target is not known. The data were obtained in a study of Graves' ophthalmopathy and Graves' hyperthyroidism. Study at large: Upon initial diagnosis and before any treatment, peripheral blood was collected. General study findings and limits: Thyroid clonotypes that were expanded above 0.001 frequency mostly also appeared in blood.

Transcripts of RNA were the source for amplifying TCR beta CDR3 regions. Scientists carried out first-round RT-PCR using HTBI primers and then a second-round multiplex PCR. TCRdb fed the multiplex PCR reads into MiXCR, producing one record per CDR3 protein. This sample yields hundreds of thousands of distinct CDR3 sequences, of which over 20% are seen a single time; more than 5.5% belongs to the top ten. This CDR3 has 18 amino acids. Germline V gives CDR1 KGHSH, CDR2 LQKENI. J lost 2 bases, V lost 3 bases, and 12 bases had no gene match. Clinical symptoms, serum thyroxine, TRAb, thyroid ultrasound and orbital computed tomography were relied on for diagnosis. Out of 9 to 10 ml of fresh peripheral blood, PBMCs were obtained.

J is TRBJ2-7 and V is TRBV18; 11 bases align to TRBD1. The material sequenced was peripheral blood. The sequence was obtained from a woman aged 18-29 years with stable Graves' hyperthyroidism. Some clones in this sample may be carry-over from other donors' samples. Here the CDR3 reads CASSPPLDRGPSAYEQYF. The CDR3 DNA reads as TGTGCCAGCTCACCTCCCTTGGACAGGGGGCCCTCTGCCTACGAGCAGTACTTC.